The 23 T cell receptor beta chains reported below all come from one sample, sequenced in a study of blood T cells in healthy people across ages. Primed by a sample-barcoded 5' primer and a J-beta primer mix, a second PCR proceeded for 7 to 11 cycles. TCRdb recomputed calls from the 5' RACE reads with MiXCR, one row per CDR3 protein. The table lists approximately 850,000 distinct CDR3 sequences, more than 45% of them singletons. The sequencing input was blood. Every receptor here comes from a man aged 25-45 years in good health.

The CDR3 region has the DNA TGTGCCAGCAGCTTAGAGGGGGCGCGTGGCTACACCTTC. The encoded protein is CASSLEGARGYTF. The rearrangement uses TRBV7-6 and TRBJ1-2; 7 bases are shared with TRBD1. Germline V gives CDR1 SGHVS, CDR2 FNYEAQ. This CDR3 is 13 amino acids long. V dropped 1 base and J dropped 7; count of bases not matched to a gene: 3.

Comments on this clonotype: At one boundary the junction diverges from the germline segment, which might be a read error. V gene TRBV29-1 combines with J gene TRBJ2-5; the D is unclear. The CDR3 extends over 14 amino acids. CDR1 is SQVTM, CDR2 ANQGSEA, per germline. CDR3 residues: CSVEGPLVKEAQYF. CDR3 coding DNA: TGCAGCGTTGAAGGCCCCCTAGTAAAAGAGGCCCAGTACTTC. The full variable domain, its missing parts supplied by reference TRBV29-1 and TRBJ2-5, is SAVISQKPSRDICQRGTSLTIQCQVDSQVTMMFWYRQQPGQSLTLIATANQGSEATYESGFVIDKFPISRPNLTFSTLTVSNMSPEDSSIYLCSVEGPLVKEAQYFGPGTRLLVL.

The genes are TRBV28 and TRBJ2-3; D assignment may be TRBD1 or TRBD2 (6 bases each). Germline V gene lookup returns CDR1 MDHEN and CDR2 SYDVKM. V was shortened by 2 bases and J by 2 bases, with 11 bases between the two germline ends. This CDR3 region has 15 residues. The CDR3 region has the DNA TGTGCCAGCAGTTTACTACAGGGACTCACAGATACGCAGTATTTT. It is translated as CASSLLQGLTDTQYF.

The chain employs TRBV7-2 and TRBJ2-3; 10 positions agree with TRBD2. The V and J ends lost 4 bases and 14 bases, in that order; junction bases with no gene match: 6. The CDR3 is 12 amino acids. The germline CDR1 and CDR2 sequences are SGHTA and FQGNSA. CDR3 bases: TGTGCCAGCAGCTCCCCGGGACTAGCGCTGTATTTT. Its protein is CASSSPGLALYF.

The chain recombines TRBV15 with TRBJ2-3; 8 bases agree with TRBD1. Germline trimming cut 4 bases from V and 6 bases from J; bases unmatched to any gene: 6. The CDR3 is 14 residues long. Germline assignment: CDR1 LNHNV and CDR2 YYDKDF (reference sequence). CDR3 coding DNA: TGTGCCACCAGCACAGGGGGCTCCCTGGATACGCAGTATTTT. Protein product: CATSTGGSLDTQYF.

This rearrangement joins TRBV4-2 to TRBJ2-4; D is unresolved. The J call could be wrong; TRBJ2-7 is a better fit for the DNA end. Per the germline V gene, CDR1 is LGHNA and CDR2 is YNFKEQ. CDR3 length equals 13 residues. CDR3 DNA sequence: TGTGCCAGCAGCCAAGATAAGAATTACGAGCAGTACTTC. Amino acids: CASSQDKNYEQYF.

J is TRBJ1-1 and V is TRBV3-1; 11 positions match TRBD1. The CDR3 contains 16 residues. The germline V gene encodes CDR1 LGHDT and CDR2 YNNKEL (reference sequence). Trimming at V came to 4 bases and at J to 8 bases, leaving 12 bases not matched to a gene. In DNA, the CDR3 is TGTGCCAGCAGCCCACCAACCGGGACAGGGGGAATAGAAGCTTTCTTT. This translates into CASSPPTGTGGIEAFF.

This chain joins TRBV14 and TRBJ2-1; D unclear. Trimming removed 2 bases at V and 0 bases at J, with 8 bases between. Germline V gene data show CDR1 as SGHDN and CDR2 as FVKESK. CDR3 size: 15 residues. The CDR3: CASSQIGSSYNEQFF. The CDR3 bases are TGTGCCAGCAGCCAAATCGGCAGCTCCTACAATGAGCAGTTCTTC.

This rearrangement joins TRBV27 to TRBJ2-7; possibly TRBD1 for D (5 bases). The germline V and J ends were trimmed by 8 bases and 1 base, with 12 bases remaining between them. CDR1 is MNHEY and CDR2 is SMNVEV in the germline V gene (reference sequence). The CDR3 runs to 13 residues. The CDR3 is CASGSRGSYEQYF. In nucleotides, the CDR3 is TGTGCCAGCGGTTCTAGGGGATCCTACGAGCAGTACTTC.

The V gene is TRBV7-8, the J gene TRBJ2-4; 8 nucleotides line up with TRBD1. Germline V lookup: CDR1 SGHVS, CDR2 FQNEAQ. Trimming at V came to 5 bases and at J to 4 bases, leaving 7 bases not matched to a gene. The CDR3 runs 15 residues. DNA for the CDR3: TGTGCCAGCAGCCTATTGGGACAGGCAAAAAACATTCAGTACTTC. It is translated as CASSLLGQAKNIQYF.

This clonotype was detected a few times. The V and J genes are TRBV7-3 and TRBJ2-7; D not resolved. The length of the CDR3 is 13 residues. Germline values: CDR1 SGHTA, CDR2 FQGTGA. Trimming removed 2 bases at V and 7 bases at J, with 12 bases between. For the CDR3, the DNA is TGTGCCAGCAGCTTATATCCCCTTTTTGAGCAGTACTTC. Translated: CASSLYPLFEQYF. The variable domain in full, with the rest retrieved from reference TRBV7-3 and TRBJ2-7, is GAGVSQTPSNKVTEKGKYVELRCDPISGHTALYWYRQSLGQGPEFLIYFQGTGAADDSGLPNDRFFAVRPEGSVSTLKIQRTERGDSAVYLCASSLYPLFEQYFGPGTRLTVT.

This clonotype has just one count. CDR3 coding DNA: TGTGCCAGCAGCTCGTTACCTGGCGGGCAGTACTTC. Translation gives CASSSLPGGQYF. This chain uses TRBV7-8 with TRBJ2-5, with D perhaps matching TRBD2 (5 bases). The V gene's germline CDR1 is SGHVS and CDR2 FQNEAQ. This CDR3 is 12 amino acids long. With 4 bases removed from V and 11 bases from J, the gap between germline ends came to 14 bases. Complete variable domain (other parts from reference TRBV7-8 and TRBJ2-5): GAGVSQSPRYKVAKRGQDVALRCDPISGHVSLFWYQQALGQGPEFLTYFQNEAQLDKSGLPSDRFFAERPEGSVSTLKIQRTQQEDSAVYLCASSSLPGGQYFGPGTRLLVL.

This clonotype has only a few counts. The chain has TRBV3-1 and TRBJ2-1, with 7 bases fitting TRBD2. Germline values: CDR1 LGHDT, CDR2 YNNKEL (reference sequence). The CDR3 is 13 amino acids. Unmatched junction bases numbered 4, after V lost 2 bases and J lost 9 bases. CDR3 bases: TGTGCCAGCAGCCAATCGTGGGAGGGTGAGCAGTTCTTC. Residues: CASSQSWEGEQFF.

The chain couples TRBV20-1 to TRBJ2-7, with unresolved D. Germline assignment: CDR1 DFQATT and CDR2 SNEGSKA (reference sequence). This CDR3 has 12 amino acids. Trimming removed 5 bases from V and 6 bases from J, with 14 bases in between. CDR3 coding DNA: TGCAGTGCTGACGACAAATGGACCGAGCAGTACTTC. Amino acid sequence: CSADDKWTEQYF.

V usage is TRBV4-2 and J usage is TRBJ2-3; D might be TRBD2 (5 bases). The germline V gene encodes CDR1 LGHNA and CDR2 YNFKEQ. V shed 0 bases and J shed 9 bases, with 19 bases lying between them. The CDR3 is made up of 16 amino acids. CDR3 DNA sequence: TGTGCCAGCAGCCAAGAAGGCGGGCCCCTTGCAGGCACGCAGTATTTT. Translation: CASSQEGGPLAGTQYF.

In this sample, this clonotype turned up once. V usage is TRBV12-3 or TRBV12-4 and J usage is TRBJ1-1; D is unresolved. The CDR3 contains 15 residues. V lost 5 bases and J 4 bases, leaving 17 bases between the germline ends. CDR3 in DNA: TGTGCCAGCAGTCCTTACTCTAGGTCGAGCACTGAAGCTTTCTTT. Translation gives CASSPYSRSSTEAFF.

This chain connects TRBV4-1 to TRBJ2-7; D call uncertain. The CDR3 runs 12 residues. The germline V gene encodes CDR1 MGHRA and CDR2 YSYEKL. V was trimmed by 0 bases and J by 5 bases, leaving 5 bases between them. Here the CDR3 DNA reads TGCGCCAGCAGCCAAGATCCCCACGAGCAGTACTTC. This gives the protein CASSQDPHEQYF.

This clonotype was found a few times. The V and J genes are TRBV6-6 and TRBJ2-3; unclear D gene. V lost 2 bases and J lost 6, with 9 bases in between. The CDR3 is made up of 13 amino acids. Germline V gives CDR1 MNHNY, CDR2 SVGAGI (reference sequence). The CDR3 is CASSYAFADTQYF. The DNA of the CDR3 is TGTGCCAGCAGTTACGCATTTGCTGATACGCAGTATTTT.

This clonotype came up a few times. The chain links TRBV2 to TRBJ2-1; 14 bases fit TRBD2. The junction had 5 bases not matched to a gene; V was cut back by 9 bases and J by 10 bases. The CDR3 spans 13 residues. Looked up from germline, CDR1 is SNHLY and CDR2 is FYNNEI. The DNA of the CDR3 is TGTGCCAGGGGACTAGCGGGAGTTGGAGAGCAGTTCTTC. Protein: CARGLAGVGEQFF.

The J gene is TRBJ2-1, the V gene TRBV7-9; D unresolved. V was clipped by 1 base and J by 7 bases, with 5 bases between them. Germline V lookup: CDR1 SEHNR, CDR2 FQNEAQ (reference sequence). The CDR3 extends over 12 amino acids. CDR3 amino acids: CASSLESNEQFF. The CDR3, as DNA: TGTGCCAGCAGCTTAGAGTCGAATGAGCAGTTCTTC.

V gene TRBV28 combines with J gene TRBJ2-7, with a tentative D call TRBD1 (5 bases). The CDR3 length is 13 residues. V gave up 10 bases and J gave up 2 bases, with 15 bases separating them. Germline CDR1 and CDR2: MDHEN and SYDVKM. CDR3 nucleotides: TGTGCCACCGGAACAGGTGCAACCTACGAGCAGTACTTC. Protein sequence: CATGTGATYEQYF. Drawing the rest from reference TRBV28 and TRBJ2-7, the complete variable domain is DVKVTQSSRYLVKRTGEKVFLECVQDMDHENMFWYRQDPGLGLRLIYFSYDVKMKEKGDIPEGYSVSREKKERFSLILESASTNQTSMYLCATGTGATYEQYFGPGTRLTVT.

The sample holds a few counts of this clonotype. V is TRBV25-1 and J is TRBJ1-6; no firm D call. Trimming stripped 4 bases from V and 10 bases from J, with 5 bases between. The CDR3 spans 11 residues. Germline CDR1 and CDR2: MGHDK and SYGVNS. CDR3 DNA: TGTGCCAGCAGTGGAGGCTCACCCCTCCACTTT. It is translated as CASSGGSPLHF.

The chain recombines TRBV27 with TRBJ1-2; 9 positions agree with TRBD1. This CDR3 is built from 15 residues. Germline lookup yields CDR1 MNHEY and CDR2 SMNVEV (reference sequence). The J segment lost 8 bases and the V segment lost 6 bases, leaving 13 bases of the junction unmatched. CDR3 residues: CASRPLNRGLRGYTF. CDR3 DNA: TGTGCCAGCAGACCTCTCAACAGGGGGCTCCGGGGCTACACCTTC.